What follows are 8 T cell receptor beta chains derived from one specimen sequenced in a study of human T cells and chemical hapten exposure. TCRdb re-called the RACE reads with MiXCR, one entry per CDR3 protein. The sample consists of more than 75,000 distinct CDR3 sequences, about 8.6% of them appearing once. Time point in this sample: healthy volunteer bleed at 6 weeks. Extraction of total RNA was performed on unfractionated whole blood. Sequenced input: whole blood. The receptors were gathered from a male donor in good health. Some clones in this sample may be carry-over from other donors' samples.

The CDR3 reads CAISESAGDRAYEQYF. The CDR3 nucleotides read TGTGCCATCAGTGAGTCGGCAGGGGACAGGGCCTACGAGCAGTACTTC. This chain uses TRBV10-3 with TRBJ2-7; 9 bases match TRBD1. The CDR3 loop spans 16 amino acids. The germline gives CDR1 ENHRY, CDR2 SYGVKD. The trim removed 0 bases at V and 2 bases at J, leaving 5 bases unmatched.

The chain recombines TRBV27 with TRBJ1-5; no clear D gene. Germline V gene lookup returns CDR1 MNHEY and CDR2 SMNVEV (reference sequence). The CDR3 spans 15 residues. The V end lost 6 bases, the J end lost 6 bases, and 18 bases lay between the germline ends. The CDR3 reads CASSSRAGYAQPQHF. The CDR3 coding sequence is TGTGCCAGCAGCTCTCGGGCCGGCTATGCTCAGCCCCAGCATTTT.

This rearrangement joins TRBV13 to TRBJ1-5; TRBD1 is a possible D gene (6 bases). There are 14 residues in the CDR3. Germline lookup yields CDR1 PRHDT and CDR2 FYEKMQ (reference sequence). V lost 3 bases, J lost 7 bases, and 13 bases lay in between. The CDR3 DNA is TGTGCCAGCAGCTTTTCTGGGGGCAGACAGCCCCAGCATTTT. Translation: CASSFSGGRQPQHF.

In this sample, this clonotype turned up many times. The chain combines TRBV20-1 with TRBJ1-1; tentatively, D is TRBD1 (5 bases). V was clipped by 5 bases and J by 5 bases, with 18 bases between them. This CDR3 region has 14 residues. Germline CDR1 DFQATT, CDR2 SNEGSKA (reference sequence). CDR3 sequence reads: CSADSANERTEAFF. DNA of the CDR3: TGCAGTGCTGACAGCGCTAATGAAAGGACTGAAGCTTTCTTT.

In its sample, this clonotype was seen many times. This sequence joins TRBV20-1 and TRBJ1-1; 8 bases agree with TRBD1. Germline CDR1 is DFQATT and CDR2 is SNEGSKA (reference sequence). The V and J ends lost 4 bases and 4 bases, in that order; junction bases with no gene match: 5. CDR3 length: 13 amino acids. This CDR3 reads CSATGGDGTEAFF. Here the CDR3 DNA reads TGCAGTGCTACAGGGGGCGACGGCACTGAAGCTTTCTTT.

The chain is built from TRBV29-1 and TRBJ2-1, with TRBD2 identical over 8 bases. CDR1 and CDR2 from the germline V gene are SQVTM and ANQGSEA. The junction had 12 bases not matched to a gene; V was cut back by 3 bases and J by 8 bases. This CDR3 has 15 amino acids. The CDR3 nucleotides read TGCAGCGTTGAGGCCGCAAGCGGGAGTAGCGATGAGCAGTTCTTC. It codes for CSVEAASGSSDEQFF.

This clonotype occurred many times. V is TRBV10-3 and J is TRBJ2-1, with 11 bases aligning to TRBD2. With V trimmed by 7 bases and J by 9 bases, 14 bases remained unmatched. Germline CDR1 is ENHRY and CDR2 is SYGVKD. The CDR3 sequence is 16 residues long. CDR3 sequence (DNA): TGTGCCATCAACTCTGATCTAGCGGGGGGAAGAAGTGAGCAGTTCTTC. Residues: CAINSDLAGGRSEQFF.

This chain joins TRBV24-1 and TRBJ2-3; maybe TRBD1 (6 bases). This CDR3 contains 12 residues. The V and J ends lost 5 bases and 9 bases respectively, with 11 bases between them. Per germline, CDR1 KGHDR and CDR2 SFDVKD. The CDR3 sequence is CATSGRGETQYF. CDR3 nucleotides: TGTGCCACCAGTGGCAGGGGTGAAACGCAGTATTTT.